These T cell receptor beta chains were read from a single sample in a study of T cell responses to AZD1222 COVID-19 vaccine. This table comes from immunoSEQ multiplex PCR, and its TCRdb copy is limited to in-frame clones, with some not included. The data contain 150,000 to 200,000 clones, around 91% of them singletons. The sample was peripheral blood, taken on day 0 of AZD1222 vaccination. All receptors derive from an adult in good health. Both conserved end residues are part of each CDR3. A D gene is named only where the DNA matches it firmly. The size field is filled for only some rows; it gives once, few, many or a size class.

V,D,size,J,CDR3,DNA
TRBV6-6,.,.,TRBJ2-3,CASSYQPRATQYF,TGTGCCAGCAGTTACCAGCCGCGGGCTACGCAGTATTTT
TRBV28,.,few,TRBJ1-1,CASRKMKGRVAMNTEAFF,TGTGCCAGCAGGAAGATGAAGGGGCGAGTCGCCATGAACACTGAAGCTTTCTTT
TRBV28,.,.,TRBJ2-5,CASSLSLVALVHQETQYF,TGTGCCAGCAGTTTAAGTCTCGTTGCCTTGGTACACCAGGAGACCCAGTACTTC
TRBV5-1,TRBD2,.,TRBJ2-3,CASSLVLAGDLGADTQYF,TGCGCCAGCAGCTTGGTACTAGCGGGGGACTTGGGCGCAGATACGCAGTATTTT
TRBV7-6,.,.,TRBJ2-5,CASSPRITKQETQYF,TGTGCCAGCAGCCCACGGATAACTAAACAAGAGACCCAGTACTTC
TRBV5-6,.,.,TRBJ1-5,CASSPGRNNQPQHF,TGTGCCAGCAGCCCGGGACGGAACAATCAGCCCCAGCATTTT
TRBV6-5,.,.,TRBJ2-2,CASSSANTGELFF,TGTGCCAGCAGTTCCGCGAACACCGGGGAGCTGTTTTTT
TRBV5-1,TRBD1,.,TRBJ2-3,CASGQGVLTDTQYF,TGCGCCAGCGGACAGGGGGTCCTCACAGATACGCAGTATTTT
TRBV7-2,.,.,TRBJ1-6,CASSRGPRGSPLHF,TGTGCCAGCAGCCGGGGCCCACGCGGTTCACCCCTCCACTTT
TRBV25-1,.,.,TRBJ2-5,CASSWSHHDMETQYF,TGTGCCAGCAGTTGGAGTCATCATGACATGGAGACCCAGTACTTC
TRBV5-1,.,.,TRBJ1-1,CASSLAYRAEDSLNTEAFF,TGCGCCAGCAGCTTGGCTTACAGGGCGGAAGACTCCCTTAACACTGAAGCTTTCTTT
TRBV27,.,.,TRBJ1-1,CASSLLLNTEAFF,TGTGCCAGCAGTTTACTCTTGAACACTGAAGCTTTCTTT
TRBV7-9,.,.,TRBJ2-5,CASSTIRVLLGETQYF,TGTGCCAGCAGCACAATACGGGTGCTCTTGGGAGAGACCCAGTACTTC
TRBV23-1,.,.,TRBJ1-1,CASSQSFGGSPSLNTEAFF,TGCGCCAGCAGTCAATCGTTTGGGGGCAGTCCCTCCTTGAACACTGAAGCTTTCTTT
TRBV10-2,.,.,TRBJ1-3,CASSESADAGNTIYF,TGCGCCAGCAGTGAGTCGGCAGACGCTGGAAACACCATATATTTT
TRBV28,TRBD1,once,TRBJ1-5,CASSWGTGGREPQHF,TGTGCCAGCAGTTGGGGGACAGGGGGCCGAGAGCCCCAGCATTTT
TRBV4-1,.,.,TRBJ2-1,CASSQATRLHEQFF,TGCGCCAGCAGCCAAGCCACAAGGCTCCATGAGCAGTTCTTC
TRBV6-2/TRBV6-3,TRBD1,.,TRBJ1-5,CASSSAKTGPNQPQHF,TGTGCCAGCAGTTCAGCAAAGACAGGGCCCAATCAGCCCCAGCATTTT
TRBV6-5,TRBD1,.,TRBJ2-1,CASSYPRDRGYNEQFF,TGTGCCAGCAGTTACCCCCGGGACAGGGGATACAATGAGCAGTTCTTC
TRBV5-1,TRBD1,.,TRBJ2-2,CASTGQKMLNTGELFF,TGCGCCAGCACGGGACAGAAAATGTTGAACACCGGGGAGCTGTTTTTT
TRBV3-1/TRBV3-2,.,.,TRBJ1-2,CASSQGSPYGYTF,TGTGCCAGCAGCCAAGGAAGTCCCTATGGCTACACCTTC
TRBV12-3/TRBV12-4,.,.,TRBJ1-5,CASGRVDQPQHF,TGTGCCAGCGGCAGGGTCGATCAGCCCCAGCATTTT
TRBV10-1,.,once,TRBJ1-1,CASSVQALNTEAFF,TGCGCCAGCAGCGTACAGGCGTTGAACACTGAAGCTTTCTTT
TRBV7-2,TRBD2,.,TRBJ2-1,CASSSLGAGGRYNEQFF,TGTGCCAGCAGCTCGCTGGGGGCGGGGGGTCGATACAATGAGCAGTTCTTC
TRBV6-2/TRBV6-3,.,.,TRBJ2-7,CASSYRAIYEQYF,TGTGCCAGCAGTTACAGGGCCATCTACGAGCAGTACTTC
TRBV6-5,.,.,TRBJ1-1,CASSYAEGGGEAFF,TGTGCCAGCAGTTACGCGGAGGGGGGTGGTGAAGCTTTCTTT
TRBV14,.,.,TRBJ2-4,CASSQDGLSIQYF,TGTGCCAGCAGCCAAGATGGGCTGAGCATTCAGTACTTC
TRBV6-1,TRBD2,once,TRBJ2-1,CASSEGSGTSGGVPNEQFF,TGTGCCAGCAGTGAAGGCTCCGGGACTAGCGGGGGGGTTCCCAATGAGCAGTTCTTC
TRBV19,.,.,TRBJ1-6,CASSIVGASPLHF,TGTGCCAGTAGTATAGTGGGGGCTTCACCCCTCCACTTT
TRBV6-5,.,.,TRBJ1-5,CASSPEGRSQPQHF,TGTGCCAGCAGTCCGGAGGGGCGAAGTCAGCCCCAGCATTTT
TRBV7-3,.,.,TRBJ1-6,CASSLDSYNSPLHF,TGTGCCAGCAGCTTAGACAGTTATAATTCACCCCTCCACTTT
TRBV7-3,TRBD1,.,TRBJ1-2,CASSLTAGTGGGGYTF,TGTGCCAGCAGCTTAACTGCCGGGACAGGGGGCGGTGGCTACACCTTC
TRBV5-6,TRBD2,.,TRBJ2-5,CASSFGLAGAQETQYF,TGTGCCAGCAGCTTCGGACTAGCGGGGGCCCAAGAGACCCAGTACTTC
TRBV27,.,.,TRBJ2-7,CASSLNIKYEQYF,TGTGCCAGCAGTTTGAATATTAAGTACGAGCAGTACTTC
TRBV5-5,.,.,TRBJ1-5,CASSWSRVFNQPQHF,TGTGCCAGCAGCTGGTCCCGGGTTTTCAATCAGCCCCAGCATTTT
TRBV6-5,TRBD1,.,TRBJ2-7,CASSPWTGPYEQYF,TGTGCCAGCAGTCCCTGGACAGGCCCCTACGAGCAGTACTTC
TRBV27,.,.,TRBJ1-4,CASSTTGHDEKLFF,TGTGCCAGCAGTACAACAGGGCACGATGAAAAACTGTTTTTT
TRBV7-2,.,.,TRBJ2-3,CASIASAMTDTQYF,TGTGCCAGCATAGCCAGTGCGATGACAGATACGCAGTATTTT
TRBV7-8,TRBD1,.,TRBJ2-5,CASTVRGLQETQYF,TGTGCCAGCACCGTAAGGGGGCTCCAGGAGACCCAGTACTTC
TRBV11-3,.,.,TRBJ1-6,CASSLGNSPLHF,TGTGCCAGCAGCTTAGGTAATTCACCCCTCCACTTT
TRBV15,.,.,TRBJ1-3,CATSRDRSDSQNFGNTIYF,TGTGCCACCAGCAGAGATCGGTCAGACAGCCAAAACTTCGGAAACACCATATATTTT
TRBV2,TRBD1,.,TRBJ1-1,CASRDRGAEAFF,TGTGCCAGTCGCGACAGGGGGGCTGAAGCTTTCTTT
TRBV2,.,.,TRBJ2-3,CASIRSSTDTQYF,TGTGCCAGCATACGGTCTAGCACAGATACGCAGTATTTT
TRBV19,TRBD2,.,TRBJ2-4,CASSMGGGASKNIQYF,TGTGCCAGTAGTATGGGCGGGGGGGCCTCCAAAAACATTCAGTACTTC
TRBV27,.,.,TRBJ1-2,CASSQDGAVNYGYTF,TGTGCCAGCAGTCAAGACGGCGCCGTTAACTATGGCTACACCTTC
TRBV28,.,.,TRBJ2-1,CASSFDPTGSNEQFF,TGTGCCAGCAGTTTCGACCCTACAGGATCCAATGAGCAGTTCTTC
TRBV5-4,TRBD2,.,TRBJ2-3,CASSPRLAGGPSDTQYF,TGTGCCAGCAGCCCAAGACTAGCGGGGGGGCCTTCAGATACGCAGTATTTT
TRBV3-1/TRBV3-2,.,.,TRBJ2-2,CASSLRTVLNTGELFF,TGTGCCAGCAGCCTGAGGACGGTTCTGAACACCGGGGAGCTGTTTTTT
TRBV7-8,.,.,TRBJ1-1,CASSLAGPLMNTEAFF,TGTGCCAGCAGCTTAGCCGGACCGCTCATGAACACTGAAGCTTTCTTT